Presented here are 18 T cell receptor beta chains from one specimen sequenced in a study of T cells in tumors after PD-1 blockade. Profiling relied on immunoSEQ multiplex PCR, and the TCRdb table lists in-frame clones only, not all of them. Here the sample spans about 5,800 clones, about four fifths being singletons. Sequencing used PBMCs, obtained after anti-PD-1 therapy. These receptors all stem from a human donor with advanced basal cell or squamous cell carcinoma (not recorded which).

The chain combines TRBV7-8 with TRBJ2-7; weak D call: TRBD2 (6 bases). Germline CDR1 reads SGHVS; CDR2 reads FQNEAQ. The CDR3 consists of 17 residues. The V end was cut by 4 bases, the J end by 4 bases, with 23 bases between. DNA of the CDR3: TGTGCCAGCAGCTCCTACTTAGTGGGGGGAGGATCGTACGAGCAGTACTTC. This translates into CASSSYLVGGGSYEQYF.

The V gene is TRBV28, the J gene TRBJ1-5; D is possibly TRBD1 (6 bases). Deletions cut 3 bases from V and 7 bases from J, with 13 bases between. Germline V gene sequence: CDR1 MDHEN, CDR2 SYDVKM. This CDR3 region has 14 residues. In nucleotides, the CDR3 is TGTGCCAGCAGTTTCCCTGGACAGTACCAGCCCCAGCATTTT. Its translation: CASSFPGQYQPQHF.

The chain recombines TRBV18 with TRBJ2-5; D is unresolved. Per the germline V gene, CDR1 is KGHSH and CDR2 is LQKENI. Trimming took off 1 base at V and 7 bases at J, with 13 bases between the two ends. The CDR3 has 14 residues. The CDR3 DNA reads TGTGCCAGCTCACCACAGTCGATGGGCGGGACCCAGTACTTC. Encoded protein: CASSPQSMGGTQYF.

The chain recombines TRBV5-4 with TRBJ2-5; D gene unclear. V was pared by 0 bases and J by 4 bases, with 10 bases between. Germline V CDR1 and CDR2: SGHNT, YYREEE (reference sequence). CDR3 length: 14 residues. The CDR3 loop reads CASSLDWGRETQYF. DNA of the CDR3: TGTGCCAGCAGCTTGGATTGGGGAAGAGAGACCCAGTACTTC.

The rearrangement uses TRBV30 and TRBJ2-3; D might be TRBD2 (6 bases). The V end lost 0 bases, the J end lost 0 bases, and 13 bases lay between the germline ends. This CDR3 has 16 residues. Germline lookup yields CDR1 GTSNPN and CDR2 SVGIG (reference sequence). CDR3 in amino acids: CAWSVYPGTSTDTQYF. The CDR3 DNA reads as TGTGCCTGGAGTGTATATCCGGGGACTAGCACAGATACGCAGTATTTT.

This clone showed up just once. The chain combines TRBV7-7 with TRBJ2-3; 11 bases are a match to TRBD1. The germline gives CDR1 SSHAT, CDR2 FNYEAQ (reference sequence). The CDR3 loop spans 18 amino acids. V lost 6 bases, J lost 1 base, and 12 bases stayed unmatched. The CDR3 reads CASSTGQGAFGGTDTQYF. Here the CDR3 DNA reads TGTGCCAGCAGTACCGGACAGGGGGCATTTGGTGGCACAGATACGCAGTATTTT.

The chain employs TRBV5-1 and TRBJ2-7; 8 bases match TRBD1. Germline-derived CDR1 and CDR2 are SGHRS and YFSETQ. V gave up 0 bases and J gave up 2 bases; unmatched junction bases: 4. The length of the CDR3 is 15 residues. DNA of the CDR3: TGCGCCAGCAGCTTGGGGGACAGGATAGCCTACGAGCAGTACTTC. This translates into CASSLGDRIAYEQYF.

This chain joins TRBV6-1 and TRBJ2-7, with D hard to call. Germline assignment: CDR1 MNHNS and CDR2 SASEGT. CDR3 length: 12 residues. V was shortened by 2 bases and J by 1 base, with 3 bases between the two germline ends. CDR3 DNA sequence: TGTGCCAGCAGTGAAATGTCCTACGAGCAGTACTTC. Translated, it gives CASSEMSYEQYF.

The chain couples TRBV7-2 to TRBJ2-1; TRBD2 agrees at 13 bases. Germline V gene sequence: CDR1 SGHTA, CDR2 FQGNSA. The CDR3 runs to 15 residues. V was pared by 3 bases and J by 4 bases, with 0 bases of the junction left unmatched. The CDR3 reads CASSLGLAGYNEQFF. In DNA, the CDR3 is TGTGCCAGCAGCTTGGGACTAGCGGGGTACAATGAGCAGTTCTTC.

This clone was observed a handful of times. V and J are TRBV27 and TRBJ1-1; D gene unclear. CDR3 size: 13 residues. Looked up from germline, CDR1 is MNHEY and CDR2 is SMNVEV (reference sequence). Trimming took off 2 bases at V and 6 bases at J, with 10 bases between the two ends. CDR3 DNA sequence: TGTGCCAGCAGTTTAACGGGAGAACCTGAAGCTTTCTTT. Translation gives CASSLTGEPEAFF.

The V call is TRBV19, the J call TRBJ2-3; D is perhaps TRBD1 (5 bases). Per the germline V gene, CDR1 is LNHDA and CDR2 is SQIVND (reference sequence). This CDR3 has 16 residues. Trimming took off 3 bases at V and 0 bases at J, with 13 bases between the two ends. The CDR3 here is CASSIRQRTSTDTQYF. In nucleotides, the CDR3 is TGTGCCAGTAGTATCCGACAGAGAACTAGCACAGATACGCAGTATTTT.

The rearrangement joins TRBV4-3 to TRBJ1-6; no clear D gene. CDR1 LGHNA and CDR2 YSLEER come from the germline V gene. The CDR3 has 18 residues. Deletions cut 0 bases from V and 0 bases from J, with 12 bases between. CDR3 bases: TGCGCCAGCAGCCAAGATTTGGGCACTAGCTCCTATAATTCACCCCTCCACTTT. This sequence encodes CASSQDLGTSSYNSPLHF.

The gene calls are TRBV7-9 and TRBJ2-7; D possibly uses TRBD1 or TRBD2 (5 bases each). The germline gives CDR1 SEHNR, CDR2 FQNEAQ (reference sequence). Trimming took 5 bases from V and 4 from J, leaving 12 bases between them. The CDR3 spans 13 residues. CDR3 sequence (DNA): TGTGCCAGCAGCCCCCGGGACCGTTACGAGCAGTACTTC. Translation gives CASSPRDRYEQYF. The complete variable domain, with remaining parts taken from reference TRBV7-9 and TRBJ2-7, reads DTGVSQNPRHKITKRGQNVTFRCDPISEHNRLYWYRQTLGQGPEFLTYFQNEAQLEKSRLLSDRFSAERPKGSFSTLEIQRTEQGDSAMYLCASSPRDRYEQYFGPGTRLTVT.

The chain joins TRBV10-2 to TRBJ1-1, with no clear D. V lost 3 bases and J lost 7, with 6 bases in between. Germline loops: CDR1 WSHSY, CDR2 SAAADI. This CDR3 is 11 amino acids long. The chain's CDR3 is CASSDGREAFF. The CDR3 bases are TGCGCCAGCAGTGACGGTCGTGAAGCTTTCTTT.

The chain is built from TRBV12-3 or TRBV12-4 and TRBJ2-5, with D possibly TRBD1 on 5 matching bases. CDR3 length equals 13 residues. Trimming removed 5 bases at V and 4 bases at J, with 11 bases between. CDR3 bases: TGTGCCAGCAGTCGCCAGGGTCGAGAGACCCAGTACTTC. Translating gives CASSRQGRETQYF.

V and J are TRBV7-9 and TRBJ1-2; D possibly corresponds to TRBD1 (5 bases). This CDR3 spans 14 amino acids. Germline V gene sequence: CDR1 SEHNR, CDR2 FQNEAQ (reference sequence). V shed 0 bases and J shed 6 bases, with 11 bases lying between them. The DNA of the CDR3 is TGTGCCAGCAGCTTAGCGGGGCAGGGAAATGGCTACACCTTC. This encodes CASSLAGQGNGYTF.

V and J are TRBV28 and TRBJ1-1; maybe TRBD1 (6 bases). Germline V CDR1 and CDR2: MDHEN, SYDVKM. CDR3 length: 15 amino acids. V shed 5 bases and J shed 1 base, with 14 bases lying between them. CDR3 protein: CASSPAQGWNTEAFF. The CDR3 bases are TGTGCCAGCAGTCCAGCACAGGGATGGAACACTGAAGCTTTCTTT.

The chain couples TRBV19 to TRBJ1-2, with D perhaps matching TRBD1 (6 bases). V was cut by 6 bases and J by 2 bases, with 10 bases left in between. CDR3 length equals 13 residues. Germline V gives CDR1 LNHDA, CDR2 SQIVND (reference sequence). CDR3 in amino acids: CASRDSTNYGYTF. The CDR3 coding sequence is TGTGCCAGTAGGGACAGTACGAACTATGGCTACACCTTC.